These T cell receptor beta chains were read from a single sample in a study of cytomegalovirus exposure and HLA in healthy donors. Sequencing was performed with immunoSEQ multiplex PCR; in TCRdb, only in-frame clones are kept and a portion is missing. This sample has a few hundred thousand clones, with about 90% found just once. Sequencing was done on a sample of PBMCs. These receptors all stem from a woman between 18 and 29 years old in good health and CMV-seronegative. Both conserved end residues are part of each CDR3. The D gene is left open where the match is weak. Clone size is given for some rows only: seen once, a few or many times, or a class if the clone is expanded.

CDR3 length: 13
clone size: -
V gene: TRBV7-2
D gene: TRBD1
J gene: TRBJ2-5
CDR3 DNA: TGTGCCAGCAGCTTGGACAGGGAAGAGCCCCAGTACTTC
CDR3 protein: CASSLDREEPQYF

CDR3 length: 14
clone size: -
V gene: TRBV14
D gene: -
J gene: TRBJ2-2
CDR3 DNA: TGTGCCAGCAGCCAAAGAGGAGGAACCGGGGAGCTGTTTTTT
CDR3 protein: CASSQRGGTGELFF

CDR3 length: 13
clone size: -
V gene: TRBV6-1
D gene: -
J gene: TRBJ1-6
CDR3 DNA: TGTGCCAGCACCGGGTTGGGTAATTCACCCCTCCACTTT
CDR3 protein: CASTGLGNSPLHF

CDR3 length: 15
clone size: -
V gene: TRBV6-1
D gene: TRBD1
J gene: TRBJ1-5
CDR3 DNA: TGTGCCAGCAGTGAAGCTGGACAGGGCGTCCAGCCCCAGCATTTT
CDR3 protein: CASSEAGQGVQPQHF

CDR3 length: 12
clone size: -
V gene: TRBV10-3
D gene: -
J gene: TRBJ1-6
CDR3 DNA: TGTGCCATCAGTCCGGTTAATTCACCCCTCCACTTT
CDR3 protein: CAISPVNSPLHF

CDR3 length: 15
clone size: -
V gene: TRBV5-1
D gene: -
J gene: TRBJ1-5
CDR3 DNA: TGCGCCAGCAGCTTGGGACAGGACCCCAATCAGCCCCAGCATTTT
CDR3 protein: CASSLGQDPNQPQHF

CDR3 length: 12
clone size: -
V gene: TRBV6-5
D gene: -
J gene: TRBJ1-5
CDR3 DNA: TGTGCCAGCAGTCCAGGGGAGGGGCCCCAGCATTTT
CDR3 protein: CASSPGEGPQHF

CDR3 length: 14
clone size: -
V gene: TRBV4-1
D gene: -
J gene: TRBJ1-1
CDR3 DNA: TGCGCCAGCAGCCCTTCTGGACACCAACCGGGAGCTTTCTTT
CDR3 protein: CASSPSGHQPGAFF

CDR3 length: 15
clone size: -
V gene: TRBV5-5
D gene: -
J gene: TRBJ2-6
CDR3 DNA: TGTGCCAGCAGCTTGACAGTCTCTGGGGCCAACGTCCTGACTTTC
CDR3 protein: CASSLTVSGANVLTF

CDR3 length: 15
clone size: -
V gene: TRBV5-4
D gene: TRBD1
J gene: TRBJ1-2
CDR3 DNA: TGTGCCAGCAGCTTGCGCCAGGACAGGGTATGGGGCTACACCTTC
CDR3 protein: CASSLRQDRVWGYTF

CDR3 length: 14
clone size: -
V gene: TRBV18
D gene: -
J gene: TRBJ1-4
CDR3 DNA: TGTGCCAGCTCACCGCAGGGGCACGATGAAAAACTGTTTTTT
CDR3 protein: CASSPQGHDEKLFF

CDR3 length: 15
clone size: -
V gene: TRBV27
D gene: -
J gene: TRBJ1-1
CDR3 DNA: TGTGCCAGCAGTCTTCAGGGGCCGATGAACACTGAAGCTTTCTTT
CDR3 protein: CASSLQGPMNTEAFF

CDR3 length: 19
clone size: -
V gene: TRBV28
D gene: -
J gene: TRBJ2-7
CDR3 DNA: TGTGCCAGCAGTTTATCCCATGGGGGGGCGGGGCTAAGCTCCTACGAGCAGTACTTC
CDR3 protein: CASSLSHGGAGLSSYEQYF

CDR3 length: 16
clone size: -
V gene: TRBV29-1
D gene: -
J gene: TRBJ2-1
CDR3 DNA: TGCAGCGTTGAAGATCAGGAGGGGAGCTCCTACAATGAGCAGTTCTTC
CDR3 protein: CSVEDQEGSSYNEQFF

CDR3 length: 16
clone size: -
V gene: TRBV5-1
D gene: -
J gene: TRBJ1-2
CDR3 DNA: TGCGCCAGCAGCCCCGGAGGGGTAGAAGTGAACTATGGCTACACCTTC
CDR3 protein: CASSPGGVEVNYGYTF

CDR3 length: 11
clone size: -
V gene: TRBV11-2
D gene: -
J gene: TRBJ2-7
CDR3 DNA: TGTGCCAGCAGCGAACTTTACGAGCAGTACTTC
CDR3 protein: CASSELYEQYF

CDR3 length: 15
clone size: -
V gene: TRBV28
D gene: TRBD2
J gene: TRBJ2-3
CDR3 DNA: TGTGCCAGCACCGCTGGAGGGGAGGGGACAGATACGCAGTATTTT
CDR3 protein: CASTAGGEGTDTQYF

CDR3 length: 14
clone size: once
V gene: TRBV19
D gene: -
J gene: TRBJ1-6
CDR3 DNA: TGTGCCAGTAGCCCGGGACTCTATAATTCACCCCTCCACTTT
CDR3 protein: CASSPGLYNSPLHF

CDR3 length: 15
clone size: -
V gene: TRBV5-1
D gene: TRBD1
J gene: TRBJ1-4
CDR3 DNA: TGCGCCAGCAGCTTGGCGGGACAGGGGAATGAAAAACTGTTTTTT
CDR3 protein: CASSLAGQGNEKLFF

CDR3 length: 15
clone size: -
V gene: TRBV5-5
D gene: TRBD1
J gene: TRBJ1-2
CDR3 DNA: TGTGCCAGCAGCTTTGGACAGGGCTATAATATAGGCTACACCTTC
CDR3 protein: CASSFGQGYNIGYTF

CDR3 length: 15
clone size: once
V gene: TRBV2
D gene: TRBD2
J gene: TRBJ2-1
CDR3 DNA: TGTGCCAGCAGTGATAGGCGGGGGGATAGCGATGAGCAGTTCTTC
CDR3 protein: CASSDRRGDSDEQFF

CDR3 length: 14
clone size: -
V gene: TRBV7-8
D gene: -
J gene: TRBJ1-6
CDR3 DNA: TGTGCCAGCAGCTTAACAGACAGTAATTCACCCCTCCACTTT
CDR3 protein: CASSLTDSNSPLHF

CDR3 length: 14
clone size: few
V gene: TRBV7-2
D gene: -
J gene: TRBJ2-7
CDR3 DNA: TGTGCCAGCAGCTTAGTCGGGGGACTTTACGAGCAGTACTTC
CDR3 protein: CASSLVGGLYEQYF

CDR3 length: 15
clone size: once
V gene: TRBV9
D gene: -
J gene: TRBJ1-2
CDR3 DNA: TGTGCCAGCAGCGCGCACAGGGAAGTTTCCTATGGCTACACCTTC
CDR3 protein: CASSAHREVSYGYTF

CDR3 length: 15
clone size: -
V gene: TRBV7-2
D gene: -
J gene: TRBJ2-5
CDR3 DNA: TGTGCCAGCAGCCGACAGGGGCACGGGGGGGAGACCCAGTACTTC
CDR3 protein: CASSRQGHGGETQYF

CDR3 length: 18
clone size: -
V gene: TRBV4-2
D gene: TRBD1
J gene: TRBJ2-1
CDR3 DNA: TGTGCCAGCAGCCAGGACCCGGACAGGGAGGTCTCCTACAATGAGCAGTTCTTC
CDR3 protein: CASSQDPDREVSYNEQFF

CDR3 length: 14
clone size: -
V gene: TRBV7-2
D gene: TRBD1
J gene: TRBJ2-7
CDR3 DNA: TGTGCCAGCAGCTTTGACAGGGGGGTCCGGGAGCAGTACTTC
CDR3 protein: CASSFDRGVREQYF

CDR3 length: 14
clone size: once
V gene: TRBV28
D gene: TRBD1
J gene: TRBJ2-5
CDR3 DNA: TGTGCCAGCAGTTCTGGACAGGGGGCAGAGACCCAGTACTTC
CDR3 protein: CASSSGQGAETQYF

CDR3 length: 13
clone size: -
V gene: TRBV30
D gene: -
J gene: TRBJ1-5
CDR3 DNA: TGTGCCTGTGAACAGGGTACGGGGCAGCCCCAGCATTTT
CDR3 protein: CACEQGTGQPQHF

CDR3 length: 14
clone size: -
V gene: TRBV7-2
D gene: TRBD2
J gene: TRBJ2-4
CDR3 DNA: TGTGCCAGCCGCAAAGCGGGGGTGGAAAACATTCAGTACTTC
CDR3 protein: CASRKAGVENIQYF

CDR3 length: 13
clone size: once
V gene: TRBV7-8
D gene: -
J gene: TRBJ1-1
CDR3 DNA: TGTGCCAGCAGCCGGGATGCGGACACTGAAGCTTTCTTT
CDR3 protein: CASSRDADTEAFF

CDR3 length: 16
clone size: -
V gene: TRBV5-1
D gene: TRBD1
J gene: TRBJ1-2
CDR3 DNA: TGCGCCAGCAGTTTCACCGCAGGGGGTACTAACTATGGCTACACCTTC
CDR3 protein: CASSFTAGGTNYGYTF

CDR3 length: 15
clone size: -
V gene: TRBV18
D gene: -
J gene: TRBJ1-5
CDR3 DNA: TGTGCCAGCTCACCAAATGACATTGTCCGGCAGCCCCAGCATTTT
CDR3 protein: CASSPNDIVRQPQHF

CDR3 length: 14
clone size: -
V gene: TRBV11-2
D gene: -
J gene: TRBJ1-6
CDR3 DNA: TGTGCCAGCAGCTCAACAGTATCCAATTCACCCCTCCACTTT
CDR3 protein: CASSSTVSNSPLHF

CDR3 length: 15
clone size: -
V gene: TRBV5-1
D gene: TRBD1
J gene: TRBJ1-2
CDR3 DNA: TGCGCCAGCAGCAAAGAACAGGGGGAGGTATCCGGCTACACCTTC
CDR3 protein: CASSKEQGEVSGYTF

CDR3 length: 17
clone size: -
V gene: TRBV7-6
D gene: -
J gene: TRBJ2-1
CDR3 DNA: TGTGCCAGCAGCTTAGAGGCGACGGGTAGCTCCTACAATGAGCAGTTCTTC
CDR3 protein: CASSLEATGSSYNEQFF

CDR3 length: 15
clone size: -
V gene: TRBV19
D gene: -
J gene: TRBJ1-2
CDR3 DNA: TGTGCCAGTAGTCCCGACTCCCTTTCTAACTATGGCTACACCTTC
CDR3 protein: CASSPDSLSNYGYTF

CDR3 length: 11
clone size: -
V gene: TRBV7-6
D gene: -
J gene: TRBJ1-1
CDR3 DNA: TGTGCCAGCAGCTTAGGGGGGGACGCTTTCTTT
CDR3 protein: CASSLGGDAFF

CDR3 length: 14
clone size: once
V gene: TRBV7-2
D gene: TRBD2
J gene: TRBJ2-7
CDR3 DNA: TGTGCCAGCAGCTTAACTAGCGGGGGACGCGAGCAGTACTTC
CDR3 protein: CASSLTSGGREQYF

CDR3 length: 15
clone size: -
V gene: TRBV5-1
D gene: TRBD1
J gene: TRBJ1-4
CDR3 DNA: TGCGCCAGCAGCCCCGGGACAGGGGGCGAAGGAAAACTGTTTTTT
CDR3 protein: CASSPGTGGEGKLFF

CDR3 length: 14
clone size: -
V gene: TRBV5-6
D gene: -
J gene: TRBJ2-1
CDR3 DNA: TGTGCCAGCAGCTTAGGACTTCCTTACAATGAGCAGTTCTTC
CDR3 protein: CASSLGLPYNEQFF

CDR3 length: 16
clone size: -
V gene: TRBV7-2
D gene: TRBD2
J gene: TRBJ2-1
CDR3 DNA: TGTGCCAGCAGCCAATTAGCGGGGGGCCCCTACAATGAGCAGTTCTTC
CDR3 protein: CASSQLAGGPYNEQFF

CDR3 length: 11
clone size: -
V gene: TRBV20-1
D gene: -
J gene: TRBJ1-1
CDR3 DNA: TGCAGTGGGCGGGCGTACACTGAAGCTTTCTTT
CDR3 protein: CSGRAYTEAFF